The 10 T cell receptor beta chains below were found in one sample sequenced in a study of blood T cell repertoires in COVID-19. Assay: immunoSEQ multiplex PCR; the TCRdb copy retains only in-frame clones and omits some. Of fewer than 150,000 clones in the sample, 85% to 90% are singletons; the top ten hold more than 3.5%. The sample comprised peripheral blood. All receptors come from a human donor in a cohort sampled during active COVID-19.

The V gene is TRBV18, the J gene TRBJ2-5; TRBD2 is a possible D gene (5 bases). V gave up 2 bases and J gave up 5 bases, with 9 bases separating them. The CDR3 has 13 amino acids. Per germline, CDR1 KGHSH and CDR2 LQKENI. The DNA of the CDR3 is TGTGCCAGCTCACCAGCTTCGGGGGAGACCCAGTACTTC. Protein sequence: CASSPASGETQYF. The entire variable domain, with the rest obtained from reference TRBV18 and TRBJ2-5, is as follows: NAGVMQNPRHLVRRRGQEARLRCSPMKGHSHVYWYRQLPEEGLKFMVYLQKENIIDESGMPKERFSAEFPKEGPSILRIQQVVRGDSAAYFCASSPASGETQYFGPGTRLLVL.

CDR3 amino acids: CASMTGSYNEQFF. The CDR3 nucleotides are TGTGCCAGCATGACGGGTTCCTACAATGAGCAGTTCTTC. V and J are TRBV27 and TRBJ2-1; D remains unclear. Germline V gene sequence: CDR1 MNHEY, CDR2 SMNVEV (reference sequence). Trimming took off 7 bases at V and 1 base at J, with 8 bases between the two ends. The CDR3 is made up of 13 amino acids.

The J gene is TRBJ1-4, the V gene TRBV2; the D gene is possibly TRBD1 (5 bases). The ends were cut back, 4 bases at V and 8 bases at J, with 8 bases in the middle. The length of the CDR3 is 12 residues. Germline CDR1 is SNHLY and CDR2 is FYNNEI. As DNA, the CDR3 is TGTGCCAGCAGTGGACAGATGGAAAAACTGTTTTTT. Protein product: CASSGQMEKLFF.

The CDR3 coding sequence is TGTGCCAGCAGCCCGTCGTGGGGGAGGACCGGGGAGCTGTTTTTT. It specifies CASSPSWGRTGELFF. V is TRBV3-1 (or the pseudogene TRBV3-2) and J is TRBJ2-2; weak D call: TRBD2 (6 bases). The CDR3 has 15 amino acids. CDR1 LGHDT and CDR2 YNNKEL come from the germline V gene (reference sequence). V was cut by 4 bases and J by 5 bases, with 14 bases left in between.

V gene TRBV19 combines with J gene TRBJ2-7; TRBD1 is a possible D gene (5 bases). The germline V and J ends were trimmed by 5 bases and 6 bases, with 14 bases remaining between them. CDR1 is LNHDA and CDR2 is SQIVND in the germline V gene (reference sequence). CDR3 length equals 13 residues. CDR3 in DNA: TGTGCCAGTAGTCAGGGTCTTCGGGCCGAGCAGTACGTC. Its protein is CASSQGLRAEQYV.

This clone was seen only once. The rearrangement links TRBV7-2 to TRBJ2-5; 11 bases are a match to TRBD2. This CDR3 contains 16 residues. CDR1 is SGHTA and CDR2 is FQGNSA in the germline V gene. With V trimmed by 5 bases and J by 1 base, 6 bases remained unmatched. The CDR3 spells CASSRGLADFQETQYF. The CDR3 DNA reads TGTGCCAGCAGCCGGGGACTAGCGGACTTCCAAGAGACCCAGTACTTC.

CDR3 DNA sequence: TGCGCCAGCAGCCAAGCAGGGATAGGTTATGCCAAAAACATTCAGTACTTC. This encodes CASSQAGIGYAKNIQYF. This sequence joins TRBV4-3 and TRBJ2-4; weak D call: TRBD1 (5 bases). Trimming took 1 base from V and 1 from J, leaving 14 bases between them. Germline V gives CDR1 LGHNA, CDR2 YSLEER. This CDR3 comprises 17 residues.

This clone was counted once. The chain combines TRBV6-6 with TRBJ2-3; 9 nucleotides agree with TRBD2. This CDR3 comprises 15 residues. Germline lookup yields CDR1 MNHNY and CDR2 SVGAGI (reference sequence). The junction had 5 bases not matched to a gene; V was cut back by 2 bases and J by 5 bases. This CDR3 is CASSYGSSGEDTQYF. DNA of the CDR3: TGTGCCAGCAGTTACGGGTCTAGCGGGGAAGATACGCAGTATTTT.

This chain connects TRBV5-1 to TRBJ1-2, with D maybe TRBD1 (6 bases). Trimming stripped 2 bases from V and 4 bases from J, with 18 bases between. CDR3 length equals 16 residues. CDR1 and CDR2 from the germline V gene are SGHRS and YFSETQ. This chain's CDR3 is CASSFGPTGLSYGYTF. Written as DNA, the CDR3 is TGCGCCAGCAGCTTTGGGCCTACAGGGCTCAGCTATGGCTACACCTTC.

The rearrangement joins TRBV30 to TRBJ1-1, with a weak D call TRBD1 (6 bases). Per germline, CDR1 GTSNPN and CDR2 SVGIG (reference sequence). V was pared by 0 bases and J by 5 bases, with 16 bases between. The CDR3 sequence is 15 residues long. As DNA, the CDR3 is TGTGCCTGGAGTGTAGGCAGTCAGGGGCGAACTGAAGCTTTCTTT. The encoded protein is CAWSVGSQGRTEAFF.